This T cell receptor beta chain appears in the sequencing data of a study of cytomegalovirus exposure and HLA in healthy donors. V was shortened by 3 bases and J by 6 bases, with 14 bases between the two germline ends. In germline, CDR1 is MDHEN, CDR2 SYDVKM. This CDR3 is 14 amino acids long. Primers for the PCR totalled 60 Vbeta and 13 Jbeta. The protocol was immunoSEQ multiplex PCR, while the TCRdb copy is restricted to in-frame clones and leaves out a portion. The sample holds 150,000 to 200,000 clones; 70% to 80% are singletons and the top ten take under 2%. This clone has a handful of counts. Its antigen is still unknown. Study-wide findings and caveats: Three CMV-associated chains proved CMV antigen-specific in vitro. TCR beta V- and J-gene trimming, according to a later analysis, was linked to a missense DCLRE1C variant. Presence/absence comparisons presumed near-even sequencing depth among donors.

This clonotype was sampled from a man younger than 35 in good health and CMV-seronegative. Sequenced: PBMCs. The V gene is TRBV28, the J gene TRBJ1-1; D remains ambiguous. CDR3 in amino acids: CASSFAVRKPEAFF. The CDR3 bases are TGTGCCAGCAGTTTTGCGGTTAGGAAACCTGAAGCTTTCTTT.